These 17 T cell receptor beta chains came from one sample sequenced in a study of cytomegalovirus exposure and HLA in healthy donors. The PCR contained 60 Vbeta and 13 Jbeta primers. The repertoire was sequenced with immunoSEQ multiplex PCR; TCRdb's copy has only in-frame clones and lacks some. The sample shows approximately 140,000 clones, over 65% of them seen only once. Sequencing used PBMCs. The source of these receptors is a man aged 40-49 years in good health and CMV-seropositive.

V gene TRBV9 combines with J gene TRBJ1-3, with D hard to call. This CDR3 comprises 13 residues. CDR1 is SGDLS, CDR2 YYNGEE, per germline. Trimming removed 0 bases from V and 6 bases from J, with 7 bases in between. The CDR3: CASSVATANTIYF. The CDR3 DNA sequence: TGTGCCAGCAGCGTAGCTACAGCAAACACCATATATTTT.

The chain links TRBV5-1 to TRBJ2-1; 16 bases match TRBD2. V gave up 8 bases and J gave up 6 bases; unmatched junction bases: 5. Germline CDR1 SGHRS, CDR2 YFSETQ. This CDR3 spans 15 amino acids. This CDR3 is CASTGTSGRANEQFF. DNA for the CDR3: TGCGCCAGTACCGGGACTAGCGGGAGGGCCAATGAGCAGTTCTTC.

The rearrangement joins TRBV5-6 to TRBJ2-7; 8 nucleotides line up with TRBD1. The ends lost 2 bases at V and 4 bases at J; junction bases unmatched: 5. This CDR3 is 14 amino acids long. Germline CDR1 reads SGHDT; CDR2 reads YYEEEE. CDR3 protein: CASSFRNRGYEQYF. DNA of the CDR3: TGTGCCAGCAGCTTTAGGAACAGGGGGTACGAGCAGTACTTC. Full variable domain (missing parts from reference TRBV5-6 and TRBJ2-7): DAGVTQSPTHLIKTRGQQVTLRCSPKSGHDTVSWYQQALGQGPQFIFQYYEEEERQRGNFPDRFSGHQFPNYSSELNVNALLLGDSALYLCASSFRNRGYEQYFGPGTRLTVT.

This CDR3 is CSAGLPQHF. CDR3 DNA sequence: TGCAGTGCTGGGCTACCCCAGCATTTT. The V and J genes are TRBV20-1 and TRBJ1-5; D is ambiguous. Germline values: CDR1 DFQATT, CDR2 SNEGSKA (reference sequence). The CDR3 is 9 residues long. V was pared by 5 bases and J by 10 bases, with 6 bases between.

This rearrangement joins TRBV2 to TRBJ2-1; TRBD1 aligns across 12 bases. CDR1 is SNHLY and CDR2 is FYNNEI in the germline V gene. The V gene end was trimmed by 6 bases and the J gene end by 8 bases; junction bases not matched to a gene: 5. The CDR3 runs to 14 residues. The CDR3 sequence is CASRPGTGGDEQFF. CDR3 coding DNA: TGTGCCAGCAGGCCCGGGACAGGGGGCGATGAGCAGTTCTTC.

In regard to this clone: A junction boundary mismatches the germline segment, possibly from a read error. V is TRBV28 and J is TRBJ1-2, with TRBD1 as a possible D gene (5 bases). CDR1 and CDR2 from the germline V gene are MDHEN and SYDVKM. CDR3 size: 14 residues. CDR3 sequence: CASTLGAFVSGYTF. The CDR3 DNA reads as TGTGCCAGCACTTTAGGGGCGTTTGTCAGTGGCTACACCTTC.

About this clone itself: Other nucleotide sequences in the sample specify the same CDR3. The V gene is TRBV7-2, the J gene TRBJ2-7, with D unresolved. V was shortened by 2 bases and J by 1 base, with 3 bases between the two germline ends. This CDR3 spans 12 amino acids. From germline, CDR1 is SGHTA and CDR2 FQGNSA. The CDR3 region is CASSLTSYEQYF. CDR3 bases: TGTGCCAGCAGCTTAACTTCCTACGAGCAGTACTTC.

This clone has a handful of counts. The chain combines TRBV2 with TRBJ2-7, with 8 bases matching TRBD1. Germline CDR1 is SNHLY and CDR2 is FYNNEI. The CDR3 contains 14 residues. The trim removed 4 bases at V and 1 base at J, leaving 3 bases unmatched. The CDR3 reads CASSVQGVSYEQYF. Here the CDR3 DNA reads TGTGCCAGCAGTGTACAGGGGGTTTCCTACGAGCAGTACTTC.

This clone was seen only a few times. The chain combines TRBV27 with TRBJ1-1; no definite D call. Germline values: CDR1 MNHEY, CDR2 SMNVEV (reference sequence). Trimming cost V 1 base and J 1 base, with 7 bases left between them. The CDR3 runs to 14 residues. The CDR3 DNA reads TGTGCCAGCAGTTTATTATACACGAACACTGAAGCTTTCTTT. Translation: CASSLLYTNTEAFF.

The chain combines TRBV7-8 with TRBJ1-1; no definite D call. The germline CDR1 and CDR2 sequences are SGHVS and FQNEAQ. This CDR3 is 15 amino acids long. V was clipped by 1 base and J by 4 bases, with 13 bases between them. CDR3 coding DNA: TGTGCCAGCAGCTTAGTTGCCCAGGTGTCCACTGAAGCTTTCTTT. Encoded protein: CASSLVAQVSTEAFF.

This clone was detected a few times. The rearrangement joins TRBV30 to TRBJ1-3; possibly TRBD1 for D (6 bases). In germline, CDR1 is GTSNPN, CDR2 SVGIG (reference sequence). The CDR3 totals 14 residues. The ends were cut back, 4 bases at V and 0 bases at J, with 10 bases in the middle. The DNA for the CDR3 is TGTGCCTGGACTTCGGACAGCTCTGGAAACACCATATATTTT. Amino acid sequence: CAWTSDSSGNTIYF.

In its sample, this clone was seen once. The rearrangement links TRBV28 to TRBJ2-7; D unresolved. Germline V gene sequence: CDR1 MDHEN, CDR2 SYDVKM. The CDR3 contains 14 residues. V was pared by 2 bases and J by 2 bases, with 10 bases between. The CDR3 sequence: CASSLGRSAYEQYF. CDR3 sequence (DNA): TGTGCCAGCAGTTTAGGCAGGTCGGCCTACGAGCAGTACTTC. Complete variable domain (other parts from reference TRBV28 and TRBJ2-7): DVKVTQSSRYLVKRTGEKVFLECVQDMDHENMFWYRQDPGLGLRLIYFSYDVKMKEKGDIPEGYSVSREKKERFSLILESASTNQTSMYLCASSLGRSAYEQYFGPGTRLTVT.

This clone showed up just once. V gene TRBV5-6 combines with J gene TRBJ2-1, with D possibly TRBD1 on 6 matching bases. The CDR3 consists of 11 residues. Trimming shortened V by 5 bases and J by 10 bases, and 10 bases separated the two germline ends. Germline loops: CDR1 SGHDT, CDR2 YYEEEE. CDR3 in DNA: TGTGCCAGCAGTTTGACAGGAGAGCAGTTCTTC. Translating it yields CASSLTGEQFF.

This chain's CDR3 is CASRGQGKTGELFF. Written as DNA, the CDR3 is TGTGCCAGCAGAGGACAGGGAAAGACCGGGGAGCTGTTTTTT. The chain has TRBV27 and TRBJ2-2, with 8 bases lining up with TRBD1. The J segment lost 5 bases and the V segment lost 6 bases, leaving 5 bases of the junction unmatched. Germline CDR1 reads MNHEY; CDR2 reads SMNVEV (reference sequence). The length of the CDR3 is 14 residues.

The CDR3 coding sequence is TGTGCCAGCAGTCCCATCCTCGGGACAGGGCACTACGAGCAGTACTTC. Amino acids: CASSPILGTGHYEQYF. V gene TRBV28 combines with J gene TRBJ2-7; 9 bases fit TRBD1. The CDR3 spans 16 residues. V trimming: 5 bases; J trimming: 3 bases; junction bases outside the gene matches: 11. Germline V lookup: CDR1 MDHEN, CDR2 SYDVKM.

The chain has TRBV28 and TRBJ2-7; 14 nucleotides match TRBD2. Trimming removed 8 bases from V and 3 bases from J; junction bases left unmatched: 3. CDR1 is MDHEN and CDR2 is SYDVKM in the germline V gene. The CDR3 totals 14 residues. CDR3 coding DNA: TGTGCCAGCGGACTAGCGGGAGGACGCTACGAGCAGTACTTC. Translating gives CASGLAGGRYEQYF.

The chain joins TRBV19 to TRBJ2-1; D might be TRBD2 (6 bases). CDR3 length equals 15 residues. Trimming shortened V by 5 bases and J by 6 bases, and 17 bases separated the two germline ends. Germline V gene data show CDR1 as LNHDA and CDR2 as SQIVND (reference sequence). This chain's CDR3 is CASSWGLLTLNEQFF. Written as DNA, the CDR3 is TGTGCCAGTAGTTGGGGACTCCTAACACTCAATGAGCAGTTCTTC.